This TCR beta chain was documented in a study of blood T cells in healthy people across ages. General study results and limits: Per million T cells, the diversity of TCR beta decreased roughly linearly as age advanced. Both naive CD4+ cell counts and diversity were greater in long-lived donors than in aged donors. In the absence of known donor CMV status, changes in expanded clonotypes were possibly confounded.

Using a J-beta primer mix together with a sample-barcoded 5' primer, a second PCR was run for about 7 to 12 cycles. Template switching added a 12-random-nucleotide identifier to every cDNA molecule. One entry per CDR3 protein results from TCRdb running MiXCR on the 5' RACE reads. The sample lists around 1.5 million distinct CDR3 sequences; 40% to 50% were seen once. Regarding this clonotype: Its antigen is not known.

The V segment lost 0 bases and the J segment 1 base; nucleotides outside the gene matches: 9. The CDR3 extends over 19 amino acids. Germline V gives CDR1 MGHRA, CDR2 YSYEKL. The sample was blood. The sequence came from a woman aged 18-29 years in good health. This chain uses TRBV4-1 with TRBJ2-4, with TRBD2 identical over 10 bases. The CDR3 sequence: CASSQEKTSGTVAKNIQYF. CDR3 bases: TGCGCCAGCAGCCAAGAAAAAACTAGCGGGACTGTGGCCAAAAACATTCAGTACTTC.